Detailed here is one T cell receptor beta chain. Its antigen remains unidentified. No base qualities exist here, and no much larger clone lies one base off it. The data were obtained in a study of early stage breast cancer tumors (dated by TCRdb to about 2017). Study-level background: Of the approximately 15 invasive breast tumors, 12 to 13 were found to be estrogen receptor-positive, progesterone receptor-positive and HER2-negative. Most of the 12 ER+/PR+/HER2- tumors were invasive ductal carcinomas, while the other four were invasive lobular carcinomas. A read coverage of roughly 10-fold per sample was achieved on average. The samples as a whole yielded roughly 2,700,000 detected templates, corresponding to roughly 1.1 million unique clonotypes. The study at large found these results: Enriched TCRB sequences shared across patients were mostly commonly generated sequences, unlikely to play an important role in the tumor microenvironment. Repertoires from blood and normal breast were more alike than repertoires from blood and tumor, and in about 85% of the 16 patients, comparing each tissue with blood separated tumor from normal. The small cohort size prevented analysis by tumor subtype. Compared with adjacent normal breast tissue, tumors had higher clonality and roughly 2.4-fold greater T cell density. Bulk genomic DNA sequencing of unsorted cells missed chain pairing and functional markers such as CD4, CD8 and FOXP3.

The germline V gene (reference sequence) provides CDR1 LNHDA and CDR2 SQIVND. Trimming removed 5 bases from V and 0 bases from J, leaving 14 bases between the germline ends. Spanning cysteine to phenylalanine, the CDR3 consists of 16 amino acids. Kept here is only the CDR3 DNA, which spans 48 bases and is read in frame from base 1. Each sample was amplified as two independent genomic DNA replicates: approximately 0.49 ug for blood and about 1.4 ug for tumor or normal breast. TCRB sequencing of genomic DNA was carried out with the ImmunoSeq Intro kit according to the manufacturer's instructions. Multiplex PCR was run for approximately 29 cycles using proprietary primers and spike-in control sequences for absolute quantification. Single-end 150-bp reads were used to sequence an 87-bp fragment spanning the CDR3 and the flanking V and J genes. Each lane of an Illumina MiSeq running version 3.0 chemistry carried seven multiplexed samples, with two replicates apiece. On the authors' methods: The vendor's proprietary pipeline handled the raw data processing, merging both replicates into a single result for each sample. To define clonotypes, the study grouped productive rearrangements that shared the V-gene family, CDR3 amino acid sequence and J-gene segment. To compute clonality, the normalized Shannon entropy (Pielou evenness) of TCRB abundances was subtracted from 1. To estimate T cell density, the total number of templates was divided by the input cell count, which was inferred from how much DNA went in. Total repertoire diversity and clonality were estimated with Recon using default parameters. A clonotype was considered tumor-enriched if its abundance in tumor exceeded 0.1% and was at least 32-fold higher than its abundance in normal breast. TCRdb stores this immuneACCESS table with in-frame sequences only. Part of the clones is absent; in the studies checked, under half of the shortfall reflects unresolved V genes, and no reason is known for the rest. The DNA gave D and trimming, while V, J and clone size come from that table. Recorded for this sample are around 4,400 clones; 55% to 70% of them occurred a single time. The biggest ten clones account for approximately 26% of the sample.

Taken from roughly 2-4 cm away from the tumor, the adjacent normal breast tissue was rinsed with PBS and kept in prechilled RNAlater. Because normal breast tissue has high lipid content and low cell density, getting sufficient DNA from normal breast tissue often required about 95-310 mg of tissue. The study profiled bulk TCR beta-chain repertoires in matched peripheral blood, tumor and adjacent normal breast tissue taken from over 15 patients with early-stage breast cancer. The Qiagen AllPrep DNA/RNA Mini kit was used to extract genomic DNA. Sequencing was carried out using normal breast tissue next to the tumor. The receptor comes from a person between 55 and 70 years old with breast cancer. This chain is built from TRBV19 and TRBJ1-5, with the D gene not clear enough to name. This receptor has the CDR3 CASSWRPRASNQPQHF. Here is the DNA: TGTGCCAGTAGTTGGCGCCCCCGGGCTAGCAATCAGCCCCAGCATTTT.